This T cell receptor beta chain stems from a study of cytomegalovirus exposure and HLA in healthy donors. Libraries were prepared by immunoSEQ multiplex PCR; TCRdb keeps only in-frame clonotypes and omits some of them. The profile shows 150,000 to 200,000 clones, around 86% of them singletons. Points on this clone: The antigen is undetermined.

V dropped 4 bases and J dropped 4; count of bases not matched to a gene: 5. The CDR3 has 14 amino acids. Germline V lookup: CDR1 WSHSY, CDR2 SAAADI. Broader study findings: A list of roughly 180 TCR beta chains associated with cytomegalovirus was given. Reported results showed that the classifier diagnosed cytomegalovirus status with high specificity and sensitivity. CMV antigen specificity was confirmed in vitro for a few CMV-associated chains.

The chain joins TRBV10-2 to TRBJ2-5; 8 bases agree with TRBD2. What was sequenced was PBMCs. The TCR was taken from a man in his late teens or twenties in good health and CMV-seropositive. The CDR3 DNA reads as TGCGCCAGCAGTGCCGGGACTAGGAGAGAGACCCAGTACTTC. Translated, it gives CASSAGTRRETQYF.